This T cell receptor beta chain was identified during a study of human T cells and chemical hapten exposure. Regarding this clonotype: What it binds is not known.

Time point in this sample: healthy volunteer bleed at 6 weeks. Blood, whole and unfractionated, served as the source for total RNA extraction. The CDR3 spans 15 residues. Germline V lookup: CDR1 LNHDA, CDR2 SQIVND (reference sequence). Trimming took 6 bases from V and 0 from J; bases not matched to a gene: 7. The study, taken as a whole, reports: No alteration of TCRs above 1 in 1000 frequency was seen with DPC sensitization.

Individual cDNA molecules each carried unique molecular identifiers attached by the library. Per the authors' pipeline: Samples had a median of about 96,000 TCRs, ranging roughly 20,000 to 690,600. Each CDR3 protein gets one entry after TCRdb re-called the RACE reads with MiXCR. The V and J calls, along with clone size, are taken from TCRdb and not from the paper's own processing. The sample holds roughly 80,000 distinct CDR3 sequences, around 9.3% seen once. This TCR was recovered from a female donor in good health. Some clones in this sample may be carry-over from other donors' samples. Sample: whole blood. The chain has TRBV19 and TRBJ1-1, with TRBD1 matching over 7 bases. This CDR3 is CASSYQGTVNTEAFF. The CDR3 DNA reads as TGTGCCAGTAGCTATCAAGGGACAGTGAACACTGAAGCTTTCTTT.